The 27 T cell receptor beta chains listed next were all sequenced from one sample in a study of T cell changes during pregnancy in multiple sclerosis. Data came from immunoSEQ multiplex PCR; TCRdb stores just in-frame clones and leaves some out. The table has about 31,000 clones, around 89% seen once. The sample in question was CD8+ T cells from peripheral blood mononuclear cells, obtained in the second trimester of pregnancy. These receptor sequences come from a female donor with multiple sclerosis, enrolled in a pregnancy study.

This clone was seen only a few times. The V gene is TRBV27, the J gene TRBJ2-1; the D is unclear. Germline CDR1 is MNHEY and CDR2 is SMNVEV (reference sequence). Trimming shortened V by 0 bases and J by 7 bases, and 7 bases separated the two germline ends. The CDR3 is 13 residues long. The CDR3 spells CASSLSSVNEQFF. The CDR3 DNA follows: TGTGCCAGCAGTTTATCTTCCGTTAATGAGCAGTTCTTC.

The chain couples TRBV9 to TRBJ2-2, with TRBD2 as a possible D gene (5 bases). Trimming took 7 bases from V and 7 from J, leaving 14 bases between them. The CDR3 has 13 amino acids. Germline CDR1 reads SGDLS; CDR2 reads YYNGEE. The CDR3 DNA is TGTGCCAGCGGGTCGGCGGGTATCGGGGAGCTGTTTTTT. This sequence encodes CASGSAGIGELFF.

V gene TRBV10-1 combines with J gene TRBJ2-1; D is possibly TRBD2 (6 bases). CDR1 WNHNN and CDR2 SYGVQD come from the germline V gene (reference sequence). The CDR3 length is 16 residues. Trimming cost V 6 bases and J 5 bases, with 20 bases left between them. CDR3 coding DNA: TGCGCCAGCAGGACGTTTCGGGAGTCACTCAACAATGAGCAGTTCTTC. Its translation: CASRTFRESLNNEQFF.

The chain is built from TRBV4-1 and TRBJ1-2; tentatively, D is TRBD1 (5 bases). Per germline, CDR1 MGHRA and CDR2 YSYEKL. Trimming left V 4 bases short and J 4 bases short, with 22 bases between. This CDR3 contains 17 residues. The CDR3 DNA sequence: TGCGCCAGCAGCCTGAAAGAGACGATACAGGTCCCCTATGGCTACACCTTC. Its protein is CASSLKETIQVPYGYTF.

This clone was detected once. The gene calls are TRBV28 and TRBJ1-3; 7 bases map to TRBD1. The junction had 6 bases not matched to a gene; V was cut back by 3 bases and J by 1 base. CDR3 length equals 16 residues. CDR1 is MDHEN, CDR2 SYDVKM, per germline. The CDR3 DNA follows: TGTGCCAGCAGTTTTCGTCCGGGACAGTCTGGAAACACCATATATTTT. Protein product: CASSFRPGQSGNTIYF.

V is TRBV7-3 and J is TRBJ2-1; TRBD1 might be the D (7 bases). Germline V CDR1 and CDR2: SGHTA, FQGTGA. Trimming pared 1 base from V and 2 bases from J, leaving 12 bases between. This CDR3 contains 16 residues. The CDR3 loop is CASSLIGGGAYNEQFF. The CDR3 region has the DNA TGTGCCAGCAGCTTAATAGGGGGCGGGGCCTACAATGAGCAGTTCTTC.

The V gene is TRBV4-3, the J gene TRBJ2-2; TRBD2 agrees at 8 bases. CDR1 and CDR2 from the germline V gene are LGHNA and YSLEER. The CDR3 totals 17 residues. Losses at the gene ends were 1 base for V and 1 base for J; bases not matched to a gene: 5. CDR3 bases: TGCGCCAGCAGCCAAGTGACTAGCGCGGTGAACACCGGGGAGCTGTTTTTT. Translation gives CASSQVTSAVNTGELFF.

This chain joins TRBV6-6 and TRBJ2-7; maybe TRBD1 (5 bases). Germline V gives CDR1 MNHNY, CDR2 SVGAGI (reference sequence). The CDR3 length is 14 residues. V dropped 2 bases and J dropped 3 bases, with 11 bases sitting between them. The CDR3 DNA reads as TGTGCCAGCAGTTACAGGGGCTTCCACTACGAGCAGTACTTC. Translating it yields CASSYRGFHYEQYF.

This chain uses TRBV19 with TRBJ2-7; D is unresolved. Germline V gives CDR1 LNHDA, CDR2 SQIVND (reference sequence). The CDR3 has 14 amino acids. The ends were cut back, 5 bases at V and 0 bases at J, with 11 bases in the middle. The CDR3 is CASSPDWYSYEQYF. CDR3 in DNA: TGTGCCAGTAGTCCAGACTGGTACTCCTACGAGCAGTACTTC.

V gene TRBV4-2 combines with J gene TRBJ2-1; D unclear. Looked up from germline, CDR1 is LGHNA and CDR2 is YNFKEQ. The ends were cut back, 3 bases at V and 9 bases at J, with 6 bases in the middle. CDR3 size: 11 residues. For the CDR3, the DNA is TGTGCCAGCAGCCAGTCGGGTGAGCAGTTCTTC. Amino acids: CASSQSGEQFF.

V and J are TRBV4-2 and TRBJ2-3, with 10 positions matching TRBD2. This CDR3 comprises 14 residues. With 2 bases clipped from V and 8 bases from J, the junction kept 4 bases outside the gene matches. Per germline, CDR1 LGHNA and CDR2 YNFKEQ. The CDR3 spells CASSQLAGEGTQYF. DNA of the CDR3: TGTGCCAGCAGCCAACTAGCGGGAGAAGGTACGCAGTATTTT.

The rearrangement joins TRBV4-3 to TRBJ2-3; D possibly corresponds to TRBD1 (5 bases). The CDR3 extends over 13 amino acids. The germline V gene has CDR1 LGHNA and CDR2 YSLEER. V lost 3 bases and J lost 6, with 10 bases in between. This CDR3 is CASSQGLLDTQYF. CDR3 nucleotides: TGCGCCAGCAGCCAGGGGCTTTTGGATACGCAGTATTTT.

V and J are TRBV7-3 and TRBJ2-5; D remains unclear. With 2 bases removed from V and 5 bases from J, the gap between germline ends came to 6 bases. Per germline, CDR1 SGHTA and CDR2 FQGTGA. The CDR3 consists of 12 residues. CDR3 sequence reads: CASSLDGETQYF. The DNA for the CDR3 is TGTGCCAGCAGCTTAGATGGCGAGACCCAGTACTTC.

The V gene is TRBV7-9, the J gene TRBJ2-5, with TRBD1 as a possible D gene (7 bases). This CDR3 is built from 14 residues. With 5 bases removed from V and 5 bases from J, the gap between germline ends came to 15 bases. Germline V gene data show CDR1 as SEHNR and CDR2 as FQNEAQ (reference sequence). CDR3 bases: TGTGCCAGCAGCCGATCAGGGGGGTCGGAGACCCAGTACTTC. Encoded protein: CASSRSGGSETQYF.

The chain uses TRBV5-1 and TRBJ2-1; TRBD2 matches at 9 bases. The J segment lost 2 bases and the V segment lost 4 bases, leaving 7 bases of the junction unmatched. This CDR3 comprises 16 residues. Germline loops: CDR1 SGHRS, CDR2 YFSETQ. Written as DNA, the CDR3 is TGCGCCAGCAGCATCTTAGCGGGAGACCCCTACAATGAGCAGTTCTTC. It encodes CASSILAGDPYNEQFF. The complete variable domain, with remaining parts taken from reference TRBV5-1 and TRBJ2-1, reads KAGVTQTPRYLIKTRGQQVTLSCSPISGHRSVSWYQQTPGQGLQFLFEYFSETQRNKGNFPGRFSGRQFSNSRSEMNVSTLELGDSALYLCASSILAGDPYNEQFFGPGTRLTVL.

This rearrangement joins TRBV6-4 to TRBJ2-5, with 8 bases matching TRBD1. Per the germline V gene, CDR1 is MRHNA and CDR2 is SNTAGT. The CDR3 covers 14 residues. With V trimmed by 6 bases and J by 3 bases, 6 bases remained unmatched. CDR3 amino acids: CASRGTGEEETQYF. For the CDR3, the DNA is TGTGCCAGCAGGGGGACAGGCGAAGAAGAGACCCAGTACTTC.

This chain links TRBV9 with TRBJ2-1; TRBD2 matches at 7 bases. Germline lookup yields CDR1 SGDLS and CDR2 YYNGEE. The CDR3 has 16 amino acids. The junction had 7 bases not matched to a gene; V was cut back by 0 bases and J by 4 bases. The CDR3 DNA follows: TGTGCCAGCAGCGTAGGGGGGGGTTCCGCATACAATGAGCAGTTCTTC. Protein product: CASSVGGGSAYNEQFF.

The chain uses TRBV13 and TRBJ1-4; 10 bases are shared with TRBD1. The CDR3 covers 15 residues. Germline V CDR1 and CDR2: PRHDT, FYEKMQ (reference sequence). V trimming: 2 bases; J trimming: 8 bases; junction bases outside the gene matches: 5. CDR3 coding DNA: TGTGCCAGCAGCTTATCGGGACAGGGGCCGGAAAAACTGTTTTTT. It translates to CASSLSGQGPEKLFF. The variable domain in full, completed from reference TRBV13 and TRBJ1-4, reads AAGVIQSPRHLIKEKRETATLKCYPIPRHDTVYWYQQGPGQDPQFLISFYEKMQSDKGSIPDRFSAQQFSDYHSELNMSSLELGDSALYFCASSLSGQGPEKLFFGSGTQLSVL.

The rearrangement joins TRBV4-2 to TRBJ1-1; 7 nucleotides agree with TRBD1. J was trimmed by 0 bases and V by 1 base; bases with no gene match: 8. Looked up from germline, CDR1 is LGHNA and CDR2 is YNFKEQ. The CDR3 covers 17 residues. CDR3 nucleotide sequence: TGTGCCAGCAGCCAAGGGCAATTTGGACAGGTGAACACTGAAGCTTTCTTT. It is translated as CASSQGQFGQVNTEAFF.

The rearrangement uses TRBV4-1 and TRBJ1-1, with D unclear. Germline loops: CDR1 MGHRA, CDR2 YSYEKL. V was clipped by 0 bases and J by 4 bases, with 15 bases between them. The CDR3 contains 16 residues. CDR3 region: CASSQETGRYGTEAFF. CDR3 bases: TGCGCCAGCAGCCAAGAGACCGGGAGGTACGGCACTGAAGCTTTCTTT.

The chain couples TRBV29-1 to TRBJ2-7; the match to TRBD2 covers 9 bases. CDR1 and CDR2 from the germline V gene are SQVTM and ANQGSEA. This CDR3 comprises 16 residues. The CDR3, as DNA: TGCACCCCCGGTCCTAGCGGGACAAACTTACCCTACGAGCAGTACTTC. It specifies CTPGPSGTNLPYEQYF.

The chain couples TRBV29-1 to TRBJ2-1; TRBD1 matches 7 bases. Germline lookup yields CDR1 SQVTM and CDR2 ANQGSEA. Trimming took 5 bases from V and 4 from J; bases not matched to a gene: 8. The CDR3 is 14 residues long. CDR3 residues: CSVIYRTGYNEQFF. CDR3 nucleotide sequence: TGCAGCGTTATTTACCGGACAGGTTACAATGAGCAGTTCTTC.

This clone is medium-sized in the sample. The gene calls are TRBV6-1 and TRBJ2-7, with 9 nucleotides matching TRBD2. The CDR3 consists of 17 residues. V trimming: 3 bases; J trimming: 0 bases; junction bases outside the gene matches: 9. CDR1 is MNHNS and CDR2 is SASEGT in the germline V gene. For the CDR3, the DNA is TGTGCCAGCAGTGACGATCTGGCGGGAGGGGTCTCCTACGAGCAGTACTTC. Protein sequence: CASSDDLAGGVSYEQYF.

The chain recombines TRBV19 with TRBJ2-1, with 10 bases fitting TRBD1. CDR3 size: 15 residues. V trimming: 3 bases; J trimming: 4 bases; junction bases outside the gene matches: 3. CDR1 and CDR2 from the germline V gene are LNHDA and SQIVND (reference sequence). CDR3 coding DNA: TGTGCCAGTAGTATGGGGACAGGGGATTACAATGAGCAGTTCTTC. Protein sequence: CASSMGTGDYNEQFF.

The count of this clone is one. Here the CDR3 reads CASGLPPDYRRSGELFF. CDR3 DNA sequence: TGTGCTAGTGGTTTGCCCCCGGACTATCGGAGGTCCGGGGAGCTGTTTTTT. This chain links TRBV12-5 with TRBJ2-2; possibly TRBD2 for D (6 bases). Germline values: CDR1 LGHNT, CDR2 FRNRAP. The CDR3 has 17 amino acids. V dropped 2 bases and J dropped 6 bases, with 19 bases sitting between them.

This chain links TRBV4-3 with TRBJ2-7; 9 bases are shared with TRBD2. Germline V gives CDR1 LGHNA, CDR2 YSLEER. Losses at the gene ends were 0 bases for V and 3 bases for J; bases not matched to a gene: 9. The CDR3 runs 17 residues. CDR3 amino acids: CASSQELGLAGLYEQYF. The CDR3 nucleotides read TGCGCCAGCAGCCAAGAGTTGGGCCTAGCGGGGCTCTACGAGCAGTACTTC.

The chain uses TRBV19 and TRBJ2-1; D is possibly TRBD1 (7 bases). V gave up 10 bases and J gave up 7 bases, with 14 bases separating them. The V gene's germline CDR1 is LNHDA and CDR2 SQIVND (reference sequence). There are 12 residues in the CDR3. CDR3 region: CATTRGVNEQFF. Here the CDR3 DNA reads TGTGCCACCACCAGGGGGGTTAATGAGCAGTTCTTC. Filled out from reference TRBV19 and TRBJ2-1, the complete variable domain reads DGGITQSPKYLFRKEGQNVTLSCEQNLNHDAMYWYRQDPGQGLRLIYYSQIVNDFQKGDIAEGYSVSREKKESFPLTVTSAQKNPTAFYLCATTRGVNEQFFGPGTRLTVL.